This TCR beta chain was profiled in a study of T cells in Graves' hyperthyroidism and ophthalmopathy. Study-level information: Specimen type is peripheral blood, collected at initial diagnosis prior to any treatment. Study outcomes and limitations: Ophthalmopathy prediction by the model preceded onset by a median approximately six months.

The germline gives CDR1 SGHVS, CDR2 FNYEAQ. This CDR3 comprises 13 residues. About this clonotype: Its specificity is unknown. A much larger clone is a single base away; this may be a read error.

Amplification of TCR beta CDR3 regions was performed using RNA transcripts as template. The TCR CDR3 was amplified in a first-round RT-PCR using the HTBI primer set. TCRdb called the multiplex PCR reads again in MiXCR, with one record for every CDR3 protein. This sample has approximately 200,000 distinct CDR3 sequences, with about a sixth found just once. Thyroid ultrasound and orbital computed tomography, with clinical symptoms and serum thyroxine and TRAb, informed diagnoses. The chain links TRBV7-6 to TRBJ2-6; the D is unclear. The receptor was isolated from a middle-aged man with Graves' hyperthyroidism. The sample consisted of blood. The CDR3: CASSSSEANVLTF. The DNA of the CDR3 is TGTGCCAGCAGCTCTTCTGAGGCCAACGTCCTGACTTTC.